A selection of T cell receptor beta chains follows, all from one sample in a study of blood T cell repertoires in COVID-19. Data came from immunoSEQ multiplex PCR; TCRdb stores just in-frame clones and leaves some out. The data contain tens of thousands of clones, around four fifths of them singletons. The sample was peripheral blood. These receptors came from an older woman with acute or convalescent COVID-19. Each CDR3 is given with its conserved first and last residue.

j_gene,v_gene,CDR3aa
TRBJ1-4,TRBV28,CASSPWTAVEEKLFF
TRBJ1-1,TRBV6-5,CASRKTGATEAFF
TRBJ2-1,TRBV2,CASSGAQFTDEQFF
TRBJ1-1,TRBV6-5,CASSRQGRTEAFF
TRBJ2-1,TRBV28,CASRPRGGTGRASIDEQFF
TRBJ1-6,TRBV25-1,CASRDPGQSSPLHF
TRBJ1-2,TRBV4-1,CASSPVLNPANYGYTF
TRBJ2-5,TRBV10-2,CASSEASGGETQYF
TRBJ2-6,TRBV28,CASRPRQGSYSGANVLTF
TRBJ1-1,TRBV4-2,CASSQAEDRMNTEAFF
TRBJ2-5,TRBV2,CASSEAAGVGQETQYF
TRBJ1-1,TRBV10-1,CASSANRATEAFF
TRBJ1-1,TRBV19,CASSARDRVSEAFF
TRBJ2-5,TRBV29-1,CSVATSPAPQETQYF
TRBJ2-7,TRBV3-1/TRBV3-2,CASSQGIVGGGADEQYF
TRBJ2-7,TRBV3-1/TRBV3-2,CASSQGDHEQYF
TRBJ2-5,TRBV7-3,CASSSMGGTVRETQYF
TRBJ1-2,TRBV9,CASREVGGVDGYTF
TRBJ1-5,TRBV21-1,CARHREGPYNQPQHF
TRBJ2-5,TRBV11-2,CASSSQETQYF
TRBJ1-2,TRBV7-9,CASSLAVLQGDYGYTF
TRBJ1-1,TRBV3-1/TRBV3-2,CASSQGGTGGGREAFF
TRBJ1-5,TRBV6-6,CASSFRDRGQPQHF
TRBJ1-2,TRBV30,CAWSVTDRAHGYTF
TRBJ2-3,TRBV30,CAWRRGGRTTDTQYF
TRBJ2-1,TRBV6-5,CASSYSQGGNEQFF
TRBJ2-5,TRBV6-5,CASSPGGKTQYF
TRBJ1-1,TRBV29-1,CSVHYLTGQTEAFF
TRBJ1-2,TRBV4-2,CASSQDYPPGSSYGYTF
TRBJ1-2,TRBV5-1,CASSLGQGKRDGYTF
TRBJ1-1,TRBV6-5,CASQGQLNTEAFF
TRBJ1-2,TRBV28,CASSFLTGVGGYTF
TRBJ1-4,TRBV7-3,CASSFPETGGDEKLFF
TRBJ2-3,TRBV12-5,CASGPSPGADTQYF
TRBJ1-5,TRBV7-9,CASSLGHRGLPQHF
TRBJ1-4,TRBV19,CASRDRGGEKLFF
TRBJ1-2,TRBV13,CASSLVQGVDGYTF
TRBJ2-7,TRBV2,CASSPDYLAGGTESYEQYF
TRBJ2-2,TRBV7-3,CASSLTTSSNTGELFF
TRBJ2-1,TRBV12-2,CASRSPTIAGVYNEQFF
TRBJ1-5,TRBV10-3,CAISEDRGGQPQHF
TRBJ2-3,TRBV5-1,CASSPGLARTDTQYF
TRBJ1-5,TRBV10-3,CAISGSGLINQPQHF
TRBJ1-5,TRBV28,CASSLRQYYQPQHF
TRBJ1-1,TRBV27,CASSLPGAEAFF
TRBJ2-1,TRBV5-6,CASSLPLAGYNEQFF
TRBJ2-2,TRBV2,CASRAGTGGSGELFF
TRBJ2-7,TRBV7-9,CASSANGGSDPYEQYF
TRBJ2-1,TRBV5-1,CASSLDRTGPFSYNEQFF
TRBJ1-1,TRBV10-1,CASSEGGPRGDTEAFF
TRBJ2-5,TRBV6-8,CASSYFAGSLGQETQYF
TRBJ1-1,TRBV14,CASSRDPGYTEAFF
TRBJ1-2,TRBV10-3,CAISDQGLYGYTF
TRBJ2-5,TRBV3-1/TRBV3-2,CASSPQTNQETQYF